This TCR beta chain appears in the sequencing data of a study of blood T cell repertoires in COVID-19. Background on the study: Nucleic acid was either cDNA or gDNA, and it came from T cells, B-cell-depleted T cells, or PBMCs.

Original analysis: Amplification of reference gene primers was used by the study to estimate nucleated cell counts. Clones were sequenced by immunoSEQ multiplex PCR, and TCRdb holds only the in-frame ones, with some missing. V and J calls and clone size come straight from that table; D and trimming were deduced from the DNA. This sample has roughly 38,000 clones, with approximately 69% found just once. The germline V gene has CDR1 MGHRA and CDR2 YSYEKL. This CDR3 is built from 17 residues. With 4 bases clipped from V and 5 bases from J, the junction kept 6 bases outside the gene matches. A Seattle source enrolled patients during active infection and followed them longitudinally.

This TCR was recovered from a man in his 70s with COVID-19, enrolled during active disease. V and J are TRBV4-1 and TRBJ2-2; 14 bases are shared with TRBD2. Sample: peripheral blood. CDR3 in amino acids: CASSLRLAGGPTGELFF. The CDR3 coding sequence is TGCGCCAGCAGCCTAAGACTAGCGGGAGGGCCAACCGGGGAGCTGTTTTTT.